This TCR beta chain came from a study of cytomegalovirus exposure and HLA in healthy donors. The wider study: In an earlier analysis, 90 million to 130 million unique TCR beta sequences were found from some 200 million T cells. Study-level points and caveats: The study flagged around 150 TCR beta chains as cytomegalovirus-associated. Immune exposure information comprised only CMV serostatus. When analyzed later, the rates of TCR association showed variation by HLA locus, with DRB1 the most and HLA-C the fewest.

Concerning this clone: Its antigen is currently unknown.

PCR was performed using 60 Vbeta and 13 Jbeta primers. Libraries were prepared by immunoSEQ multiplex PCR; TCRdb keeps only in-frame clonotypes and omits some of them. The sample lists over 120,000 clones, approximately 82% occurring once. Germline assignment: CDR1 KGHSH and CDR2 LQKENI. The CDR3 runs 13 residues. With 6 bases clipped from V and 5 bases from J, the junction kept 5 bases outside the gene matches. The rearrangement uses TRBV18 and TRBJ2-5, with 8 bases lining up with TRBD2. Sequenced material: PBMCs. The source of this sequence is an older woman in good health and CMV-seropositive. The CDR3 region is CASSQTSDETQYF. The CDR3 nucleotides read TGTGCCAGCTCCCAGACTAGCGATGAGACCCAGTACTTC.